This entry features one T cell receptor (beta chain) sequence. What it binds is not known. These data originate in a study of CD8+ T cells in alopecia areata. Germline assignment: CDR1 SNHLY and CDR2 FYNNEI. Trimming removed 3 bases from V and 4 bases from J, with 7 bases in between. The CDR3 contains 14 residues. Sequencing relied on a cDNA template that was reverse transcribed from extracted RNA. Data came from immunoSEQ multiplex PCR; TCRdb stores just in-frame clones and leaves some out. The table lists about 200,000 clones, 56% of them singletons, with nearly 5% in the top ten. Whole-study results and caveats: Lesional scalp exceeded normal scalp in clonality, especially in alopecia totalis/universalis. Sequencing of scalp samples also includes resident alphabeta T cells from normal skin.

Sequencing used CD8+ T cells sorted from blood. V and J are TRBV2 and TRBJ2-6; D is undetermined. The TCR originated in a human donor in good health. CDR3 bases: TGTGCCAGCAGTGAGGGTCGAGGGGCCAACGTCCTGACTTTC. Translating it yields CASSEGRGANVLTF.